This T cell receptor beta chain was found in a study of shared clonotypes between healthy human individuals. Each of the donors was a healthy adult who was HIV-negative and had not had a recent acute infection or vaccination. All of the donors resided in Nashville, Tennessee, and each was a Caucasian adult. V shed 2 bases, J shed 4 bases, and the junction held 1 base outside the gene matches. Per the germline V gene, CDR1 is MNHEY and CDR2 is SVGAGI. CDR3 length: 14 residues. Turning to this clone: What it binds is unknown.

The study, taken as a whole, reports: What limited the represented genetic and exposure-history diversity was the small number of donors.

PCR replicates performed on unsorted PBMC used around 310 ng DNA, tens of thousands of T cell genomes. Sequenced by immunoSEQ multiplex PCR; TCRdb stores in-frame clones only, minus some. The sample includes about 600,000 clones, around 81% seen only once; the top ten take 12%. The receptor's source is a woman in her thirties or forties in good health. Some clones in this sample may be carry-over from other donors' samples. The gene calls are TRBV6-5 and TRBJ2-7; TRBD1 agrees at 11 bases. The sample consisted of PBMCs. The CDR3 spells CASSYGTGGYEQYF. CDR3 nucleotides: TGTGCCAGCAGTTACGGGACAGGGGGTTACGAGCAGTACTTC.